Presented here are 14 T cell receptor beta chains from one specimen sequenced in a study of memory CD4+ T cells and cytomegalovirus serostatus. The sort gate was single viable CD3+CD4+CD8-CD45RO+ cells for memory CD4+ T cells. This table comes from immunoSEQ multiplex PCR, and its TCRdb copy is limited to in-frame clones, with some not included. Seen here are 40,000 to 45,000 clones, approximately 82% observed once, and the top ten hold 1.9%. Sequences were obtained from memory CD4+ T cells from blood. All receptors derive from an adult in good health and CMV-seronegative.

This chain uses TRBV15 with TRBJ1-3, with a possible D match to TRBD1 (6 bases). CDR1 LNHNV and CDR2 YYDKDF come from the germline V gene (reference sequence). V lost 4 bases, J lost 5 bases, and 18 bases lay in between. CDR3 length: 16 amino acids. This CDR3 reads CATSTKVDSKRNTIYF. The DNA of the CDR3 is TGTGCCACCAGCACAAAAGTGGACAGCAAAAGAAACACCATATATTTT.

The chain links TRBV19 to TRBJ1-1, with 7 bases that match TRBD1. The CDR3 consists of 16 residues. V shed 4 bases and J 6 bases; nucleotides not matched to a gene: 14. Germline CDR1 and CDR2: LNHDA and SQIVND (reference sequence). The CDR3 bases are TGTGCCAGTAGTAGGCCAACCGGGACAGATTTACCTGAAGCTTTCTTT. Translation: CASSRPTGTDLPEAFF.

J is TRBJ1-2 and V is TRBV11-2, with D possibly matching TRBD1 (5 bases). The V end was cut by 2 bases, the J end by 8 bases, with 15 bases between. CDR3 length: 14 residues. CDR1 is SGHAT and CDR2 is FQNNGV in the germline V gene. This CDR3 is CASSLFGASGGYTF. In DNA, the CDR3 is TGTGCCAGCAGCTTATTTGGGGCCTCGGGCGGCTACACCTTC.

This clone was seen more than once but under ten times. This rearrangement joins TRBV28 to TRBJ1-5, with D unclear. The ends were cut back, 7 bases at V and 2 bases at J, with 15 bases in the middle. This CDR3 contains 15 residues. Germline V gives CDR1 MDHEN, CDR2 SYDVKM. The CDR3 protein is CASTSGSARNQPQHF. The CDR3 nucleotides are TGTGCCAGCACCTCGGGAAGTGCGCGCAATCAGCCCCAGCATTTT.

V usage is TRBV5-1 and J usage is TRBJ2-7; 10 nucleotides agree with TRBD2. CDR3 size: 16 residues. Germline lookup yields CDR1 SGHRS and CDR2 YFSETQ. Losses at the gene ends were 8 bases for V and 2 bases for J; bases not matched to a gene: 13. DNA of the CDR3: TGCGCCAGTTTCCCCGACCCTGGGACTAGCGCCTACGAGCAGTACTTC. This translates into CASFPDPGTSAYEQYF.

The CDR3 loop reads CASSLLDRDYGYTF. In nucleotides, the CDR3 is TGTGCCAGCAGTTTACTGGACAGGGACTATGGCTACACCTTC. This sequence joins TRBV28 and TRBJ1-2, with TRBD1 matching 8 bases. This CDR3 is built from 14 residues. Germline V gene data show CDR1 as MDHEN and CDR2 as SYDVKM. The ends lost 2 bases at V and 3 bases at J; junction bases unmatched: 2.

The chain employs TRBV13 and TRBJ2-3, with 9 bases matching TRBD1. V dropped 8 bases and J dropped 6; count of bases not matched to a gene: 9. The CDR3 spans 14 residues. CDR1 PRHDT and CDR2 FYEKMQ come from the germline V gene (reference sequence). The CDR3 loop reads CASRRWTGADTQYF. CDR3 nucleotide sequence: TGTGCCAGCCGACGGTGGACAGGGGCGGATACGCAGTATTTT.

The genes are TRBV30 and TRBJ2-3; D remains unclear. The ends were cut back, 5 bases at V and 4 bases at J, with 7 bases in the middle. Germline CDR1 is GTSNPN and CDR2 is SVGIG (reference sequence). CDR3 length equals 11 residues. The CDR3: CAWGTPDTQYF. CDR3 nucleotide sequence: TGTGCCTGGGGTACACCAGATACGCAGTATTTT.

This clone was counted only a few times. The chain couples TRBV11-2 to TRBJ2-5; D perhaps matches TRBD1 (8 bases). Germline CDR1 reads SGHAT; CDR2 reads FQNNGV. The CDR3 has 15 amino acids. The V gene lost 5 bases and the J gene lost 4 bases, with 17 bases spanning the gap. CDR3 sequence reads: CASSPSTGGGETQYF. The CDR3 DNA sequence: TGTGCCAGCAGCCCCTCCACAGGGGGGGGAGAGACCCAGTACTTC.

The chain has TRBV5-6 and TRBJ2-4, with D tentatively TRBD2 (7 bases). The germline gives CDR1 SGHDT, CDR2 YYEEEE. This CDR3 has 17 residues. V lost 4 bases, J lost 7 bases, and 24 bases lay in between. This CDR3 is CASSPRRGRTQANIQYF. The CDR3 nucleotides read TGTGCCAGCAGCCCACGGCGGGGGCGGACCCAAGCGAACATTCAGTACTTC. The full variable domain, completed using reference TRBV5-6 and TRBJ2-4, is DAGVTQSPTHLIKTRGQQVTLRCSPKSGHDTVSWYQQALGQGPQFIFQYYEEEERQRGNFPDRFSGHQFPNYSSELNVNALLLGDSALYLCASSPRRGRTQANIQYFGAGTRLSVL.

The genes are TRBV19 and TRBJ2-5; TRBD2 aligns across 9 bases. The germline CDR1 and CDR2 sequences are LNHDA and SQIVND (reference sequence). J gave up 4 bases and V 3 bases, and 6 bases lay outside the gene matches. CDR3 size: 15 residues. CDR3 protein: CASSMGLAPRETQYF. The CDR3 DNA sequence: TGTGCCAGTAGTATGGGACTAGCCCCCCGAGAGACCCAGTACTTC.

The V and J genes are TRBV27 and TRBJ2-3, with 13 bases identical to TRBD2. Per germline, CDR1 MNHEY and CDR2 SMNVEV (reference sequence). This CDR3 is built from 17 residues. V shed 0 bases and J 5 bases; nucleotides not matched to a gene: 5. The CDR3 coding sequence is TGTGCCAGCAGTTTATCTAGACTAGCGGGGGGTAGAGATACGCAGTATTTT. Translating it yields CASSLSRLAGGRDTQYF.

The chain links TRBV27 to TRBJ1-1; D possibly corresponds to TRBD1 (6 bases). Trimming pared 6 bases from V and 3 bases from J, leaving 14 bases between. Germline assignment: CDR1 MNHEY and CDR2 SMNVEV (reference sequence). The CDR3 sequence is 14 residues long. The CDR3 nucleotides are TGTGCCAGCAGCTGGCAGGGGCGCGACACTGAAGCTTTCTTT. It yields the protein CASSWQGRDTEAFF.

The CDR3 DNA reads as TGTGCCAGCAACAGGGACAGAGGGAATTCACCCCTCCACTTT. Translated: CASNRDRGNSPLHF. This chain joins TRBV6-1 and TRBJ1-6, with 7 positions matching TRBD1. There are 14 residues in the CDR3. Germline-derived CDR1 and CDR2 are MNHNS and SASEGT. The V and J ends lost 7 bases and 7 bases, in that order; junction bases with no gene match: 7.